These T cell receptor beta chains were read from a single sample in a study of cytomegalovirus exposure and HLA in healthy donors. Generated by immunoSEQ multiplex PCR, the TCRdb table keeps only in-frame clones and is missing some. The table records some 120,000 clones, 81% of them present only once. The sample consisted of PBMCs. The receptors here all came from a woman in her twenties or thirties in good health and CMV-seronegative. The CDR3 runs from the conserved cysteine through the conserved F or W. A D gene is named only where the DNA matches it firmly. Size tells how often a clone was seen (once, few, many) or the class of an expanded clone, and some rows leave it out.

V	size	J	D	DNA	CDR3
TRBV5-4	.	TRBJ2-1	TRBD2	TGTGCCAGCAGACCCTGGACTAGCGGGAGGGATGAGCAGTTCTTC	CASRPWTSGRDEQFF
TRBV4-2	.	TRBJ2-7	.	TGTGCCAGCAGCCAAGAAGACACCGAGCAGTACTTC	CASSQEDTEQYF
TRBV7-8	few	TRBJ2-7	TRBD2	TGTGCCAGCAGCTTAGCCCGTATATCCCAGCGGGAGTCCCACGAGCAGTACTTC	CASSLARISQRESHEQYF
TRBV5-4	.	TRBJ2-6	TRBD1	TGTGCCAGCAGCGACAGGCTAGACAGGGAAACTGGGGCCAACGTCCTGACTTTC	CASSDRLDRETGANVLTF
TRBV10-3	few	TRBJ2-1	.	TGTGCCATCAGAAGACTAGAAAACAATGAGCAGTTCTTC	CAIRRLENNEQFF
TRBV5-6	.	TRBJ2-7	TRBD2	TGTGCCAGCAGCTTAGGTCCGGGCGGGGGCGAGCAGTACTTC	CASSLGPGGGEQYF
TRBV2	.	TRBJ1-1	.	TGTGCCAGCAGTGCTGGGCGCCCTGAAGCTTTCTTT	CASSAGRPEAFF
TRBV10-3	.	TRBJ2-1	TRBD2	TGTGCCATCAGTGATATGGTTGGCGGGAGCTCCTACAATGAGCAGTTCTTC	CAISDMVGGSSYNEQFF
TRBV7-9	.	TRBJ2-7	TRBD1	TGTGCCAGCAGCTTAGCCCAGGGGGCTACCTACGAGCAGTACTTC	CASSLAQGATYEQYF
TRBV11-2	.	TRBJ1-5	TRBD1	TGTGCCAGCAGCGCTAGCCGGGACAGGAATCAGCCCCAGCATTTT	CASSASRDRNQPQHF
TRBV11-2	once	TRBJ2-1	TRBD2	TGTGCCAGCAGCCCCACTTGGGGCGGGGGGTTCTTC	CASSPTWGGGFF
TRBV7-9	.	TRBJ1-5	.	TGTGCCAGCACCCACCCCTTGGGGCAGTTAGGCCCCCCGAATAAGCCCCAGCATTTT	CASTHPLGQLGPPNKPQHF
TRBV28	.	TRBJ2-5	TRBD1	TGTGCCAGCCAGACAGGGGGTTTCGTGGAGACCCAGTACTTC	CASQTGGFVETQYF
TRBV4-3	.	TRBJ1-4	TRBD1	TGCGCCAGCAGCCAAGTGGAGGGACAGGGCTCTGAAAAACTGTTTTTT	CASSQVEGQGSEKLFF
TRBV28	once	TRBJ1-5	TRBD1	TGTGCCAGCAGGCCTACGAGACAGGGACCCAATCAGCCCCAGCATTTT	CASRPTRQGPNQPQHF
TRBV28	.	TRBJ1-1	.	TGTGCCAGCAGTCGGACCGGACACCCCCAAACTGAAGCTTTCTTT	CASSRTGHPQTEAFF
TRBV4-3	.	TRBJ2-1	.	TGCGCCAGCAGCCAAGGTTGGCAGGTCGAGAATGAGCAGTTCTTC	CASSQGWQVENEQFF
TRBV5-1	few	TRBJ2-7	TRBD2	TGCGCCAGCAGCTTAGCGGGGGACTCCTACGAGCAGTACTTC	CASSLAGDSYEQYF
TRBV4-3	.	TRBJ2-1	TRBD2	TGCGCCAGCAGCCAAGAAATTCGGGGACTAGCGGCTTACAATGAGCAGTTCTTC	CASSQEIRGLAAYNEQFF
TRBV5-1	.	TRBJ1-5	.	TGCGCCAGCAGCTTGGAAGGACACAGCAATCAGCCCCAGCATTTT	CASSLEGHSNQPQHF
TRBV28	.	TRBJ2-7	TRBD1	TGTGCCAGCAGTGCCCCTGCAGGGGGTTTATCCGAGCAGTACTTC	CASSAPAGGLSEQYF
TRBV7-7	.	TRBJ2-5	TRBD2	TGTGCTAGCAGCTTAATCGAGGGAGGGCAAGAGACCCAGTACTTC	CASSLIEGGQETQYF
TRBV7-6	.	TRBJ2-1	TRBD1	TGTGCCAGCAGGGCCTGGACAGGAGACTATGAGCAGTTCTTC	CASRAWTGDYEQFF
TRBV19	.	TRBJ2-2	.	TGTGCCAGTAGCGATCCACGGACAAGGGGGACCGGGGAGCTGTTTTTT	CASSDPRTRGTGELFF
TRBV14	.	TRBJ1-4	TRBD1	TGTGCCAGCAGCCCTGGGGACAGGAAATTGGAAAAACTGTTTTTT	CASSPGDRKLEKLFF
TRBV5-4	.	TRBJ2-7	.	TGTGCCAGCAACCGACTAGAGGCCGACGAGCAGTACTTC	CASNRLEADEQYF
TRBV28	.	TRBJ2-5	.	TGTGCCAGCAGTTTTCCGCGGCTTGGGGCCTATAACCAAGAGACCCAGTACTTC	CASSFPRLGAYNQETQYF
TRBV7-8	.	TRBJ2-1	TRBD1	TGTGCCAGCAGCTTAGCGGCAGGGGGCGGCTACAATGAGCAGTTCTTC	CASSLAAGGGYNEQFF
TRBV28	.	TRBJ2-7	TRBD1	TGTGCCAGCAGTACCCCCGGGACAGGCCCCTACGAGCAGTACTTC	CASSTPGTGPYEQYF
TRBV4-2	.	TRBJ2-3	.	TGTGCCAGCAGCCAAGAGAGGGGGGGTGGTACAGATACGCAGTATTTT	CASSQERGGGTDTQYF
TRBV6-1	.	TRBJ1-5	.	TGTGCCAGCAGTGAAGCGCCGGGGGGGCTGGATCAGCCCCAGCATTTT	CASSEAPGGLDQPQHF
TRBV19	.	TRBJ2-3	TRBD2	TGTGCCAGTAACGAGAGACTAGCCGGGAGGTACACAGATACGCAGTATTTT	CASNERLAGRYTDTQYF
TRBV6-8	.	TRBJ2-1	TRBD2	TGTGCCAGCAGGACGGGGGCTAGCGGGTGTTACAATGAGCAGTTCTTC	CASRTGASGCYNEQFF
TRBV27	.	TRBJ2-7	TRBD1	TGTGCCAGCAGCCTGGGACAGAACTACGAGCAGTACTTC	CASSLGQNYEQYF
TRBV6-6	.	TRBJ2-6	.	TGTGCCAGCCGAGCCCCTGGGGCCAACGTCCTGACTTTC	CASRAPGANVLTF
TRBV6-1	.	TRBJ2-3	TRBD2	TGTGCCAGCACCCCGACTAGCGCTCGCACAGATACGCAGTATTTT	CASTPTSARTDTQYF
TRBV7-8	.	TRBJ1-2	.	TGTGCCAGCAGCAGGGCCTACGAGGGGGATGGCTACACCTTC	CASSRAYEGDGYTF
TRBV6-5	.	TRBJ2-1	.	TGTGCCAGCAGAACCCCGGGACTCTCTGGTGATGAGCAGTTCTTC	CASRTPGLSGDEQFF
TRBV5-8	.	TRBJ2-5	TRBD2	TGTGCCAGCAGCTTGGGTTCTAGCGGGAAGGAGACCCAGTACTTC	CASSLGSSGKETQYF
TRBV10-3	.	TRBJ2-4	.	TGTGCCATCAGTCCCGACAGGGACTTAGCCAAAAACATTCAGTACTTC	CAISPDRDLAKNIQYF
TRBV11-2	.	TRBJ2-1	TRBD1	TGTGCCAGCAGCCCGGGGACAGGGGGCTACAATGAGCAGTTCTTC	CASSPGTGGYNEQFF
TRBV5-4	.	TRBJ1-2	.	TGTGCCAGCAGCTTTACAGGATCCCAGGGCTACACCTTC	CASSFTGSQGYTF
TRBV7-2	once	TRBJ2-5	TRBD2	TGTGCCAGCAGCTTTGGGGGGGAGCAGTACTTC	CASSFGGEQYF
TRBV10-3	.	TRBJ1-1	.	TGTGCCACCCAAGGGGGAAGGACTGAAGCTTTCTTT	CATQGGRTEAFF
TRBV28	.	TRBJ2-7	.	TGTGCCAGCAGCTCTGCACCGGGCTACGAGCAGTACTTC	CASSSAPGYEQYF
TRBV5-4	.	TRBJ2-7	.	TGTGCCAGCAGCTTGGGCCAGGGGAAAAACTACGAGCAGTACTTC	CASSLGQGKNYEQYF
TRBV14	.	TRBJ1-5	.	TGTGCCAGCAGCCAGGGCCGGCAGCCCCAGCATTTT	CASSQGRQPQHF
TRBV28	.	TRBJ2-1	TRBD1	TGTGCCAGCGGGACAGGCAATGAGCAGTTCTTC	CASGTGNEQFF
TRBV6-1	.	TRBJ1-4	.	TGTGCCAGCAGTCATAATGAAAAACTGTTTTTT	CASSHNEKLFF
TRBV6-5	.	TRBJ2-2	.	TGTGCCAGCAGGCCACAGGGTCCCGGGGAGCTGTTTTTT	CASRPQGPGELFF
TRBV4-3	.	TRBJ1-2	TRBD1	TGCGCCAGCAGCCAAGATTCCTTCTCCTATACAGGGGATAAGTATGGCTACACCTTC	CASSQDSFSYTGDKYGYTF